The 20 T cell receptor beta chains given below trace back to one sample, sequenced in a study of prognosis after radiotherapy for stage I lung cancer. Two-round multiplex PCR, the amplification method, yielded TCR beta CDR3 from genomic DNA. The use of primers specific to each TRBV and TRBJ gene characterized first-round PCR. Each CDR3 protein gets one entry after TCRdb re-called the multiplex PCR reads with MiXCR. The table includes about 34,000 distinct CDR3 sequences, around 30% detected once. Sample: PBMCs, taken before or after stereotactic body radiation therapy (not recorded which). The receptors originated from a donor aged 50 or older with non-small cell lung cancer.

This clonotype has a count of ten or more. DNA for the CDR3: TGTGCCAGCAGTGCAGCGACAGGGTCGGGCAATCAGCCCCAGCATTTT. It encodes CASSAATGSGNQPQHF. The chain couples TRBV28 to TRBJ1-5; TRBD1 agrees at 7 bases. With V trimmed by 5 bases and J by 2 bases, 9 bases remained unmatched. Germline lookup yields CDR1 MDHEN and CDR2 SYDVKM. The CDR3 sequence is 16 residues long.

This clonotype has a count of ten or more. This chain connects TRBV2 to TRBJ1-5; TRBD1 agrees at 9 bases. Germline CDR1 and CDR2: SNHLY and FYNNEI. The CDR3 runs 15 residues. The V and J ends lost 1 base and 6 bases, in that order; junction bases with no gene match: 4. The CDR3 bases are TGTGCCAGCAGTGAAGACAGGGGGCTCGGTCAGCCCCAGCATTTT. Translating gives CASSEDRGLGQPQHF.

This clonotype was counted ten times or more. The V gene is TRBV19, the J gene TRBJ1-5; D is possibly TRBD1 (6 bases). Germline assignment: CDR1 LNHDA and CDR2 SQIVND (reference sequence). Deletions cut 4 bases from V and 3 bases from J, with 7 bases between. The CDR3 is 13 residues long. The CDR3 DNA reads as TGTGCCAGTAGTAGGGACATCAATCAGCCCCAGCATTTT. Translation gives CASSRDINQPQHF.

This clonotype was recorded at least ten times. It may be a read error: a sequence one base away is much more abundant. V and J are TRBV28 and TRBJ2-7; either TRBD1 or TRBD2 may fit D (7 bases each). Trimming took off 5 bases at V and 2 bases at J, with 16 bases between the two ends. The CDR3 is 15 residues long. Germline V gene sequence: CDR1 MDHEN, CDR2 SYDVKM. DNA of the CDR3: TGTGCCAGCAGTCCCCAGGGGGGGCGCCCCTACGAGCAGTACTTC. Translated: CASSPQGGRPYEQYF.

This clonotype was found once. Given a far larger clone just one base away, this is likely a sequencing read error. The genes are TRBV6-9 and TRBJ1-5; D is unclear. There are 13 residues in the CDR3. From germline, CDR1 is MNHGY and CDR2 SVAAGI. Trimming cost V 3 bases and J 7 bases, with 10 bases left between them. The CDR3 DNA sequence: TGTGCCAGCAGTTACGCCCTTAGGCAGCCCCAGCATTTT. Its translation: CASSYALRQPQHF.

At least ten counts were recorded for this clonotype. The genes are TRBV5-1 and TRBJ2-7, with 11 bases aligning to TRBD1. The CDR3 is 17 residues long. Per the germline V gene, CDR1 is SGHRS and CDR2 is YFSETQ. Trimming took 4 bases from V and 4 from J; bases not matched to a gene: 13. CDR3 protein: CASSPGQGAITGYEQYF. In DNA, the CDR3 is TGCGCCAGCAGCCCTGGACAGGGGGCGATAACGGGGTACGAGCAGTACTTC.

As regards this clonotype: A far larger clone is a single base away, which makes a read error likely. The V and J genes are TRBV6-4 and TRBJ1-5; no definite D call. The germline gives CDR1 MRHNA, CDR2 SNTAGT. The CDR3 totals 12 residues. V lost 8 bases, J lost 7 bases, and 12 bases lay in between. The CDR3 spells CASSVGAQPQHF. The CDR3 nucleotides are TGTGCCAGCTCCGTGGGCGCCCAGCCCCAGCATTTT.

CDR3 region: CASSRQLWDQPQHF. Here the CDR3 DNA reads TGTGCCAGCAGTCGACAGTTGTGGGATCAGCCCCAGCATTTT. The rearrangement uses TRBV6-2 or TRBV6-3 and TRBJ1-5; the D gene is possibly TRBD1 (5 bases). Germline V CDR1 and CDR2: MNHEY, SVGEGT. This CDR3 region has 14 residues. The V gene lost 5 bases and the J gene lost 5 bases, with 13 bases spanning the gap.

Points on this clonotype: A single base is all that separates this from a far larger clone, so a read error is likely. The chain recombines TRBV6-2 or TRBV6-3 with TRBJ2-5; D is unresolved. The J call is uncertain, as TRBJ2-1 better fits the DNA end. Germline CDR1 MNHEY, CDR2 SVGEGT. The CDR3 is made up of 17 amino acids. The CDR3 DNA reads TGTGCCAGCAGTGAAGCTAGTATCGTGACGTACGGGAATGAGCAGTTCTTC. Translating it yields CASSEASIVTYGNEQFF.

Regarding this clonotype: A read error likely explains this, since a far larger clone differs by one base. The J gene is TRBJ1-1, the V gene TRBV6-9; tentatively, D is TRBD1 (5 bases). CDR1 MNHGY and CDR2 SVAAGI come from the germline V gene. The CDR3 covers 12 residues. CDR3 sequence reads: CPSSQGYTEAFF. CDR3 DNA: TGTCCCAGCAGTCAGGGCTACACTGAAGCTTTCTTT.

This clonotype appeared many times. The chain combines TRBV11-1 with TRBJ2-7; D may match TRBD1 or TRBD2 (6 bases each). CDR3 size: 16 residues. Germline V gene data show CDR1 as SGHAT and CDR2 as FQDESV (reference sequence). Trimming took 5 bases from V and 0 from J, leaving 17 bases between them. The CDR3 DNA is TGTGCCAGCAGCCGTACAATATCGGGGGCCTCCTACGAGCAGTACTTC. This codes for CASSRTISGASYEQYF. Looking up the rest from reference TRBV11-1 and TRBJ2-7 gives the full variable domain: EAEVAQSPRYKITEKSQAVAFWCDPISGHATLYWYRQILGQGPELLVQFQDESVVDDSQLPKDRFSAERLKGVDSTLKIQPAELGDSAMYLCASSRTISGASYEQYFGPGTRLTVT.

Details on this clonotype: A read error may be the cause here, since a much bigger clone is one base away. V and J are TRBV2 and TRBJ2-6; D is unclear. Germline CDR1 is SNHLY and CDR2 is FYNNEI. The CDR3 length is 16 residues. Here the CDR3 reads CACSEIVGFGANVLTF. The DNA of the CDR3 is TGTGCCTGCAGTGAGATCGTAGGTTTTGGGGCCAACGTCCTGACTTTC.

This clonotype was observed many times. The CDR3 DNA follows: TGTGCCAGCAGGGAGGGGGTAAACACTGAAGCTTTCTTT. Protein: CASREGVNTEAFF. The J gene is TRBJ1-1, the V gene TRBV12-3 or TRBV12-4, with a weak D call TRBD1 (6 bases). Trimming removed 6 bases from V and 2 bases from J, with 10 bases in between. The CDR3 length is 13 residues.

Concerning this clonotype itself: This may arise from a read error, as a much more abundant clone is one base away. The chain employs TRBV5-4 and TRBJ2-7, with D unclear. The V and J ends lost 3 bases and 7 bases respectively, with 11 bases between them. This CDR3 region has 12 residues. Germline CDR1 is SGHNT and CDR2 is YYREEE (reference sequence). CDR3 nucleotide sequence: TGTGCCAGCAGCTCGGAAAGAGGAGAGCAGTACTTC. The encoded protein is CASSSERGEQYF.

This clonotype was picked up many times. This chain links TRBV5-6 with TRBJ1-2; the D is unclear. Germline V gives CDR1 SGHDT, CDR2 YYEEEE. CDR3 length: 13 residues. V lost 2 bases, J lost 5 bases, and 10 bases lay in between. The CDR3, as DNA: TGTGCCAGCAGCTTAACCGGGGATTATGGCTACACCTTC. Translation: CASSLTGDYGYTF.

This clonotype is medium-sized (0.01 to 0.1%) in the sample. This chain uses TRBV20-1 with TRBJ2-1, with TRBD2 as a possible D gene (5 bases). The CDR3 runs to 11 residues. Between the trimmed V and J ends, which lost 2 bases and 9 bases, there was a span of 8 bases. Germline CDR1 DFQATT, CDR2 SNEGSKA (reference sequence). The CDR3, as DNA: TGCAGTGCTAGAAGACTAAGTGAGCAGTTCTTC. Translation gives CSARRLSEQFF.

This chain joins TRBV28 and TRBJ1-4; D gene unclear. The V end was cut by 2 bases, the J end by 6 bases, with 7 bases between. The CDR3 is 13 amino acids. CDR1 and CDR2 (germline): MDHEN, SYDVKM. The CDR3 DNA reads as TGTGCCAGCAGTTTAGAGCAGGATGAAAAACTGTTTTTT. Residues: CASSLEQDEKLFF. Supplemented by reference TRBV28 and TRBJ1-4, the full variable domain reads DVKVTQSSRYLVKRTGEKVFLECVQDMDHENMFWYRQDPGLGLRLIYFSYDVKMKEKGDIPEGYSVSREKKERFSLILESASTNQTSMYLCASSLEQDEKLFFGSGTQLSVL.

This clonotype was observed many times. The rearrangement links TRBV28 to TRBJ2-1; D gene unclear. V gave up 5 bases and J gave up 0 bases, with 11 bases separating them. Germline values: CDR1 MDHEN, CDR2 SYDVKM. CDR3 size: 15 residues. CDR3 amino acids: CASSLRLGSYNEQFF. The CDR3 nucleotides are TGTGCCAGCAGTCTCCGCCTGGGCTCCTACAATGAGCAGTTCTTC.

This clonotype was seen at least ten times. This chain joins TRBV7-9 and TRBJ1-6; TRBD1 matches 7 bases. CDR1 is SEHNR and CDR2 is FQNEAQ in the germline V gene (reference sequence). This CDR3 is built from 14 residues. Unmatched junction bases numbered 3, after V lost 5 bases and J lost 5 bases. Written as DNA, the CDR3 is TGTGCCAGCAGCCAACAGGGGAATAATTCACCCCTCCACTTT. Translated: CASSQQGNNSPLHF.

This clonotype was counted ten times or more. This sequence joins TRBV28 and TRBJ1-2; D might be TRBD1 (5 bases). This CDR3 has 13 residues. Deletions cut 2 bases from V and 8 bases from J, with 12 bases between. The V gene's germline CDR1 is MDHEN and CDR2 SYDVKM. CDR3 residues: CASSLEDKRGYTF. The CDR3 DNA is TGTGCCAGCAGTTTAGAGGACAAGCGGGGCTACACCTTC.